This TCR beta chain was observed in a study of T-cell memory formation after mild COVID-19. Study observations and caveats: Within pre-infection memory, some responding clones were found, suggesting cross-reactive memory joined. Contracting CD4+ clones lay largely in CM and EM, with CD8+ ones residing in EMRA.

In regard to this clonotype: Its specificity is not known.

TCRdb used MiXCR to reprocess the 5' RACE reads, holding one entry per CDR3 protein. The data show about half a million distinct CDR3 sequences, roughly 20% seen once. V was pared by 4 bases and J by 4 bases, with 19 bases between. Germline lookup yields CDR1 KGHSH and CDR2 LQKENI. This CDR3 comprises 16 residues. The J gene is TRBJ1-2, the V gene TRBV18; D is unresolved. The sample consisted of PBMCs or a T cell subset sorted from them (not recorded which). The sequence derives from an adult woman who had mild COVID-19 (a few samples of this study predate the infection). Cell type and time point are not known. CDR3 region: CASSRGTQAELYGYTF. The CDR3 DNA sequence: TGTGCCAGCTCACGAGGTACCCAGGCAGAACTCTATGGCTACACCTTC.